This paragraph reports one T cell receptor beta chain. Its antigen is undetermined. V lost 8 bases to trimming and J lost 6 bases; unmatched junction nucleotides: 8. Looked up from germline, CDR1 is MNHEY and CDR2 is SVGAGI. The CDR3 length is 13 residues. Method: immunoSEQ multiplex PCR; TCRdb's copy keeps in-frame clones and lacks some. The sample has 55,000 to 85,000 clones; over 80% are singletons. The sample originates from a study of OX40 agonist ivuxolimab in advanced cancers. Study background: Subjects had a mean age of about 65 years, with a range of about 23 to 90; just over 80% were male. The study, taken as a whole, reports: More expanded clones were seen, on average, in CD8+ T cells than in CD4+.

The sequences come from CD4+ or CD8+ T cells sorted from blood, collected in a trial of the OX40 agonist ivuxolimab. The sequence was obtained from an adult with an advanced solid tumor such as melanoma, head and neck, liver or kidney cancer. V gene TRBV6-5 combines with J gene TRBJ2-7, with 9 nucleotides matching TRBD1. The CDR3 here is CASCPGQGSEQYF. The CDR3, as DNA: TGTGCCAGCTGCCCGGGACAGGGTAGCGAGCAGTACTTC.